These 10 T cell receptor beta chains were sequenced from one sample in a study of T-cell reconstitution after alpha-beta-depleted transplantation in children. Unique molecular identifiers were used to barcode this TCRbeta library. TCRdb called the PCR reads again in MiXCR, with one record for every CDR3 protein. The table has 150,000 to 200,000 distinct CDR3 sequences, roughly 15% seen once. This specimen consisted of PBMCs from the stem cell graft donor, obtained from the stem cell graft. Receptors originate from a human donor who donated a stem cell graft to a child with acute lymphoblastic leukemia.

There are many counts of this clonotype. V usage is TRBV20-1 and J usage is TRBJ2-3; possible D gene TRBD1, 5 bases. CDR1 and CDR2 from the germline V gene are DFQATT and SNEGSKA (reference sequence). The V and J ends lost 3 bases and 2 bases respectively, with 9 bases between them. The CDR3 runs 13 residues. The CDR3 region has the DNA TGCAGTGCTAGGGACACGGTCACAGATACGCAGTATTTT. Protein sequence: CSARDTVTDTQYF.

This clonotype was counted at least ten times. CDR3 region: CASSKGAGAMNTEAFF. The CDR3 coding sequence is TGTGCCAGCAGCAAGGGGGCGGGGGCCATGAACACTGAAGCTTTCTTT. The V gene is TRBV11-3, the J gene TRBJ1-1; 7 bases are shared with TRBD1. V dropped 5 bases and J dropped 0; count of bases not matched to a gene: 9. The CDR3 spans 16 residues. Per germline, CDR1 SGHNT and CDR2 YENEEA.

In its sample, this clonotype was seen many times. The V gene is TRBV20-1, the J gene TRBJ2-7; 8 nucleotides line up with TRBD1. V trimming: 1 base; J trimming: 1 base; junction bases outside the gene matches: 6. Per the germline V gene, CDR1 is DFQATT and CDR2 is SNEGSKA (reference sequence). The CDR3 is 15 amino acids. CDR3 residues: CSARAAGQGSYEQYF. Here the CDR3 DNA reads TGCAGTGCTAGAGCAGCAGGACAGGGATCCTACGAGCAGTACTTC.

This clonotype was observed many times. This chain links TRBV29-1 with TRBJ2-7, with D hard to call. The CDR3 consists of 13 residues. The germline CDR1 and CDR2 sequences are SQVTM and ANQGSEA. Trimming took off 5 bases at V and 5 bases at J, with 16 bases between the two ends. CDR3 bases: TGCAGCGTTAAACCTAGAGTTGGGAACGAGCAGTACTTC. Protein product: CSVKPRVGNEQYF.

There are many counts of this clonotype. The genes are TRBV29-1 and TRBJ2-4, with D unclear. Looked up from germline, CDR1 is SQVTM and CDR2 is ANQGSEA. V was clipped by 7 bases and J by 5 bases, with 9 bases between them. This CDR3 spans 11 amino acids. In DNA, the CDR3 is TGCAGCGCCGCGAGTCAAAACATTCAGTACTTC. This encodes CSAASQNIQYF.

This clonotype was seen just once. V and J are TRBV5-4 and TRBJ1-1; TRBD1 might be the D (5 bases). This CDR3 is built from 14 residues. The V gene's germline CDR1 is SGHNT and CDR2 YYREEE (reference sequence). The ends were cut back, 1 base at V and 3 bases at J, with 10 bases in the middle. The CDR3 loop is CASSLKGDYTEAFF. The CDR3 coding sequence is TGTGCCAGCAGCTTGAAAGGGGATTACACTGAAGCTTTCTTT.

This clonotype was seen at least ten times. The genes are TRBV11-2 and TRBJ2-7; D is perhaps TRBD2 (7 bases). Trimming took off 7 bases at V and 0 bases at J, with 19 bases between the two ends. Per the germline V gene, CDR1 is SGHAT and CDR2 is FQNNGV. The CDR3 spans 16 residues. This CDR3 is CASTRGRGLVSYEQYF. In DNA form, the CDR3 reads TGTGCCAGCACCCGAGGGCGGGGGCTTGTCTCCTACGAGCAGTACTTC.

This clonotype was seen many times. The chain couples TRBV6-1 to TRBJ2-1; 10 bases map to TRBD2. V was clipped by 10 bases and J by 5 bases; unmatched bases: 14. This CDR3 contains 16 residues. Germline V gene lookup returns CDR1 MNHNS and CDR2 SASEGT. CDR3 amino acids: CATTIKRLAGNNEQFF. The CDR3 bases are TGTGCCACGACCATCAAACGACTAGCGGGCAACAATGAGCAGTTCTTC.

This chain uses TRBV7-2 with TRBJ2-3; 7 positions match TRBD2. V lost 6 bases to trimming and J lost 4 bases; unmatched junction nucleotides: 10. The CDR3 length is 15 residues. Germline CDR1 and CDR2: SGHTA and FQGNSA. CDR3 in amino acids: CASRTTAGESDTQYF. CDR3 nucleotides: TGTGCCAGCAGAACTACGGCGGGAGAATCAGATACGCAGTATTTT.

This clonotype was observed many times. The rearrangement uses TRBV12-3 or TRBV12-4 and TRBJ2-1; tentatively, D is TRBD2 (5 bases). The CDR3 has 12 amino acids. Trimming stripped 2 bases from V and 15 bases from J, with 14 bases between. CDR3 region: CASSLSEGPRFF. CDR3 DNA sequence: TGTGCCAGCAGTTTAAGTGAGGGCCCCAGGTTCTTC.